Following are 20 T cell receptor beta chains from one sample sequenced in a study of T cells in Graves' hyperthyroidism and ophthalmopathy (dated by TCRdb to 2018 to 2020). The library was produced with multiplex PCR. The data were produced on an Illumina HiSeq 2000. The TCR beta CDR3 regions were amplified from the RNA transcripts. The first round of RT-PCR for the TCR CDR3 was performed with the HTBI primer set and the Qiagen OneStep RT-PCR kit. The public reads were quality trimmed at Q25 with fastp and then assembled into clones with MiXCR by TCRdb, keeping productive beta chains. Rows with a matching CDR3 protein are joined into one entry that keeps the most common DNA and genes. This sample has about 160,000 distinct CDR3 sequences in its table, and about 9% of those were observed once. The top ten hold roughly a fifth of the sample. Material: blood. These receptor sequences come from a woman between 18 and 30 years old with Graves' hyperthyroidism that later progressed to Graves' ophthalmopathy.

In this sample, this clonotype turned up many times. The rearrangement links TRBV12-3 or TRBV12-4 to TRBJ1-5; D is uncertain. Deletions cut 4 bases from V and 7 bases from J, with 11 bases between. This CDR3 is built from 13 residues. The CDR3 bases are TGTGCCAGCAGTTCGAAAGCGGGACAGCCCCAGCATTTT. Its translation: CASSSKAGQPQHF.

This clonotype was counted ten times or more. The V gene is TRBV10-3, the J gene TRBJ1-6; D not resolved. In germline, CDR1 is ENHRY, CDR2 SYGVKD. This CDR3 comprises 14 residues. Trimming removed 10 bases from V and 8 bases from J, with 18 bases in between. This chain's CDR3 is CATARRDQDSPLHF. In nucleotides, the CDR3 is TGTGCCACTGCACGACGCGATCAAGATTCACCCCTCCACTTT.

This clonotype was counted many times. The chain is built from TRBV19 and TRBJ2-6; a possible D gene is TRBD1 (6 bases). The CDR3 consists of 20 residues. In germline, CDR1 is LNHDA, CDR2 SQIVND (reference sequence). V lost 4 bases to trimming and J lost 1 base, with 23 bases between them. In nucleotides, the CDR3 is TGTGCCAGTAGTACTTTCGACAGGCTGGAAAATCTGTCTGGGGCCAACGTCCTGACTTTC. Translating it yields CASSTFDRLENLSGANVLTF.

This clonotype was seen more than once but under ten times. V gene TRBV20-1 combines with J gene TRBJ1-1; 7 bases match TRBD1. Germline V CDR1 and CDR2: DFQATT, SNEGSKA (reference sequence). The CDR3 is 14 amino acids. V shed 0 bases, J shed 5 bases, and the junction held 6 bases outside the gene matches. Here the CDR3 DNA reads TGCAGTGCTAGAGATTACAGGGGCCGGACTGAAGCTTTCTTT. It translates to CSARDYRGRTEAFF.

This clonotype was counted a few times. A much larger clone differs from this one at a single base, so this may be a read error. This chain links TRBV18 with TRBJ2-1; 9 bases fit TRBD1. Germline V gene data show CDR1 as KGHSH and CDR2 as LQKENI. This CDR3 contains 14 residues. This CDR3 is CASSPLQGANEQLF. The CDR3 coding sequence is TGTGCCAGCTCACCTTTACAGGGGGCAAATGAGCAGCTCTTC. Full variable domain (outside the CDR3, taken from reference TRBV18 and TRBJ2-1): NAGVMQNPRHLVRRRGQEARLRCSPMKGHSHVYWYRQLPEEGLKFMVYLQKENIIDESGMPKERFSAEFPKEGPSILRIQQVVRGDSAAYFCASSPLQGANEQLFGPGTRLTVL.

A note on this clonotype: Being one base from a much bigger clone, this may be a read error. This chain uses TRBV2 with TRBJ2-7; a possible D gene is TRBD2 (5 bases). This CDR3 has 13 residues. Trimming stripped 6 bases from V and 6 bases from J, with 15 bases between. Germline V gives CDR1 SNHLY, CDR2 FYNNEI. The CDR3 coding sequence is TGTGCCAGCAGAAGCCCGGGAACCTCCGAGCAGTACTTC. Protein sequence: CASRSPGTSEQYF.

This clonotype was detected ten times or more. The V gene is TRBV29-1, the J gene TRBJ2-2; no clear D gene. The V end was cut by 6 bases, the J end by 6 bases, with 20 bases between. The germline CDR1 and CDR2 sequences are SQVTM and ANQGSEA. The CDR3 consists of 15 residues. The CDR3 here is CSVGPYGPTAGELFF. The CDR3 DNA follows: TGCAGCGTGGGCCCCTATGGGCCAACTGCCGGGGAGCTGTTTTTT.

This clonotype was found many times. This chain links TRBV28 with TRBJ2-1; D possibly corresponds to TRBD1 (5 bases). The CDR3 length is 16 residues. The V gene lost 6 bases and the J gene lost 4 bases, with 19 bases spanning the gap. CDR1 MDHEN and CDR2 SYDVKM come from the germline V gene. The CDR3 DNA sequence: TGTGCCAGCAGCCTGACAGTCTCCTTCGTATACAATGAGCAGTTCTTC. It specifies CASSLTVSFVYNEQFF.

This sequence joins TRBV7-3 and TRBJ1-1; perhaps TRBD1 as D (5 bases). This CDR3 region has 13 residues. Germline V gene lookup returns CDR1 SGHTA and CDR2 FQGTGA. The ends were cut back, 4 bases at V and 3 bases at J, with 9 bases in the middle. The CDR3 bases are TGTGCCAGCAGCTCTTCAGGGTACACTGAAGCTTTCTTT. Its protein product is CASSSSGYTEAFF.

This clonotype was recorded many times. The V call is TRBV7-2, the J call TRBJ2-1; 8 bases map to TRBD1. From germline, CDR1 is SGHTA and CDR2 FQGNSA. The CDR3 spans 17 residues. The V gene end was trimmed by 0 bases and the J gene end by 3 bases; junction bases not matched to a gene: 7. DNA for the CDR3: TGTGCCAGCAGCTTAGCGGTGACAGGGGAGAACTACAATGAGCAGTTCTTC. Protein sequence: CASSLAVTGENYNEQFF.

Comment on this clonotype: A read error may be the cause here, since a much bigger clone is one base away. J is TRBJ1-2 and V is TRBV9, with 7 nucleotides matching TRBD1. This CDR3 spans 15 amino acids. V was pared by 3 bases and J by 4 bases, with 9 bases of the junction left unmatched. Germline CDR1 SGDLS, CDR2 YYNGEE. The chain's CDR3 is CASSATGRNSYGYTF. Written as DNA, the CDR3 is TGTGCCAGCAGCGCGACAGGGAGAAATAGCTATGGCTACACCTTC.

This clonotype appeared many times. V usage is TRBV15 and J usage is TRBJ1-2; 8 bases map to TRBD1. The CDR3 has 16 amino acids. Trimming removed 3 bases from V and 2 bases from J; junction bases left unmatched: 8. Germline CDR1 reads LNHNV; CDR2 reads YYDKDF (reference sequence). The CDR3, as DNA: TGTGCCACCAGCAGGGACGGTGACAGGGGCAACTATGGCTACACCTTC. This gives the protein CATSRDGDRGNYGYTF.

The chain joins TRBV3-1 to TRBJ2-3; D may be TRBD2 (5 bases). The CDR3 extends over 13 amino acids. Germline V CDR1 and CDR2: LGHDT, YNNKEL (reference sequence). Trimming removed 0 bases at V and 8 bases at J, with 9 bases between. CDR3 coding DNA: TGTGCCAGCAGCCAAGATCGAACTAGTACGCAGTATTTT. Translation gives CASSQDRTSTQYF.

This clonotype has ten or more counts. The chain couples TRBV15 to TRBJ1-2; a possible D gene is TRBD1 (5 bases). The CDR3 loop spans 15 amino acids. V lost 0 bases, J lost 4 bases, and 12 bases lay in between. Germline values: CDR1 LNHNV, CDR2 YYDKDF (reference sequence). The CDR3, as DNA: TGTGCCACCAGCAGAGATGGTTCCGGGGGCTATGGCTACACCTTC. Protein: CATSRDGSGGYGYTF. Full variable domain (missing parts from reference TRBV15 and TRBJ1-2): DAMVIQNPRYQVTQFGKPVTLSCSQTLNHNVMYWYQQKSSQAPKLLFHYYDKDFNNEADTPDNFQSRRPNTSFCFLDIRSPGLGDTAMYLCATSRDGSGGYGYTFGSGTRLTVV.

This clonotype was found many times. The chain uses TRBV7-2 and TRBJ2-5, with a weak D call TRBD2 (6 bases). The CDR3 is 15 amino acids. The ends were cut back, 2 bases at V and 1 base at J, with 11 bases in the middle. The germline CDR1 and CDR2 sequences are SGHTA and FQGNSA. This CDR3 is CASSLSGTFQETQYF. DNA of the CDR3: TGTGCCAGCAGCTTATCCGGGACTTTCCAAGAGACCCAGTACTTC.

The chain joins TRBV29-1 to TRBJ2-3, with unresolved D. This CDR3 is built from 14 residues. Germline V gene data show CDR1 as SQVTM and CDR2 as ANQGSEA. V shed 0 bases and J shed 3 bases, with 10 bases lying between them. The chain's CDR3 is CSVEDLLGTDTQYF. CDR3 sequence (DNA): TGCAGCGTTGAAGATCTTCTCGGGACAGATACGCAGTATTTT.

This clonotype was seen repeatedly, ten times or more. The rearrangement joins TRBV6-5 to TRBJ2-1, with 15 bases fitting TRBD2. The V gene's germline CDR1 is MNHEY and CDR2 SVGAGI. V gave up 0 bases and J gave up 9 bases; unmatched junction bases: 9. The CDR3 is made up of 18 amino acids. CDR3 DNA: TGTGCCAGCAGTTACTCTGGAGGGACTAGCGGGAGGATTGTTGAGCAGTTCTTC. It yields the protein CASSYSGGTSGRIVEQFF.

This clonotype was counted at least ten times. V and J are TRBV20-1 and TRBJ1-3; possible D gene TRBD1, 5 bases. V lost 2 bases to trimming and J lost 0 bases, with 11 bases between them. This CDR3 has 15 residues. Germline V lookup: CDR1 DFQATT, CDR2 SNEGSKA (reference sequence). CDR3 coding DNA: TGCAGTGCTAGACGACCGGGGGTCTCTGGAAACACCATATATTTT. Its translation: CSARRPGVSGNTIYF.

This clonotype was found many times. The CDR3 loop reads CASRKVSGTGELFF. The CDR3 nucleotides read TGCGCCAGCAGAAAGGTATCGGGAACCGGGGAGCTGTTTTTT. This chain joins TRBV5-1 and TRBJ2-2, with D perhaps TRBD2 (5 bases). Trimming removed 5 bases from V and 5 bases from J, with 13 bases in between. Germline assignment: CDR1 SGHRS and CDR2 YFSETQ. The length of the CDR3 is 14 residues.

Details on this clonotype: A read error may be the cause here, since a much bigger clone is one base away. J is TRBJ1-5 and V is TRBV11-3, with 8 bases fitting TRBD1. The CDR3 consists of 17 residues. The germline V gene encodes CDR1 SGHNT and CDR2 YENEEA. The CDR3 reads CVITRRTGNAHAEPQHF. CDR3 nucleotide sequence: TGTGTCATTACTCGTCGGACAGGGAATGCCCACGCGGAGCCCCAGCATTTT.